This paragraph covers one T cell receptor (beta chain) sequence. Its antigen is not known. Per germline, CDR1 MNHEY and CDR2 SVGAGI. The V segment lost 5 bases and the J segment 3 bases; nucleotides outside the gene matches: 5. The CDR3 extends over 14 amino acids. This record belongs to a study of T cell repertoires and HLA-DP antigens. Study results and limitations: Previously undetected clones averaged approximately 34% and 48% against the two alleles respectively. No separate analysis of naive versus memory CD4+ cells was done.

CD4+ T cells were isolated untouched, about 97.7% pure. The table came from immunoSEQ multiplex PCR; TCRdb's copy has only in-frame clones and leaves some out. In the table there are around 110,000 clones, roughly 92% of which are singletons. What was sequenced was CD4+ T cells from PBMCs. This chain links TRBV6-5 with TRBJ2-3; 7 positions agree with TRBD1. This clonotype originated in a woman between 18 and 30 years old in good health and CMV-seronegative. The CDR3 protein is CASSRQGGTDTQYF. CDR3 sequence (DNA): TGTGCCAGCAGTCGACAGGGTGGTACAGATACGCAGTATTTT.